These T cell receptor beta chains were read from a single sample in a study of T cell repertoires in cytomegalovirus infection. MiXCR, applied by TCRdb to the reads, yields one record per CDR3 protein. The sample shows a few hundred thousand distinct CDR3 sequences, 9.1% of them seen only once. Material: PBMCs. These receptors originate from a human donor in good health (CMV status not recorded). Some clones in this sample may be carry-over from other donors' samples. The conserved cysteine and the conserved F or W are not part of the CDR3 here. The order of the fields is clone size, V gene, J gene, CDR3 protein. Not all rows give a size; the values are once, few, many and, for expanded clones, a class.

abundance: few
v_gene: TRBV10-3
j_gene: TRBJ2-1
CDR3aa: AISKGLQWDEQF

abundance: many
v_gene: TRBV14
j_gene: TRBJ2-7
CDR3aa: ASSLWRTSRNYEQY

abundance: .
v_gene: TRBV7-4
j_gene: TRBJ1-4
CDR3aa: ASSRGRLREKLF

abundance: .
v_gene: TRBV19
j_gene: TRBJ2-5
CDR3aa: ASSISAKETQY

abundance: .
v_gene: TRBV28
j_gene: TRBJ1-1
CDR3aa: ASSVGRGVNTEAF

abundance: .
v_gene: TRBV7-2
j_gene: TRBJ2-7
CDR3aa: ASSYTSGRIYEQY

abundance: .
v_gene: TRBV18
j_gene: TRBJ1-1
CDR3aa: ASSPSDRGSVEAF

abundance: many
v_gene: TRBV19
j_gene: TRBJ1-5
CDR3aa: ASSLLGVGNQPQH

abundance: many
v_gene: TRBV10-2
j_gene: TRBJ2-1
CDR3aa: ATGGGGNNEQF

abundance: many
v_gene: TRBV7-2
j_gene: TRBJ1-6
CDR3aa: ASSFYRDNSPLH

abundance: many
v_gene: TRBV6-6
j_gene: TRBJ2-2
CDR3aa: ASRGQPELF

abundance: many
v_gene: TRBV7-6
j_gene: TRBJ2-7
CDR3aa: ASSLTSRASGSVLRNEQY

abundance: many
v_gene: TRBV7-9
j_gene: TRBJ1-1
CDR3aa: ATHSGGGAGHTEAF

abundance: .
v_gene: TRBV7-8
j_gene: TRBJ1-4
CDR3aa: ASSFNPGGEKLF

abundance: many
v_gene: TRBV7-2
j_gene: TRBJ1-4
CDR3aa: ASSLLFVRAGDEKLF

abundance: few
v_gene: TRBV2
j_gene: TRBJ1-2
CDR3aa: ASSEPPSMGRYGYT

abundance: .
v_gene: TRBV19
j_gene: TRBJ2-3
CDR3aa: ASSRTSGTNPTSTDTQY

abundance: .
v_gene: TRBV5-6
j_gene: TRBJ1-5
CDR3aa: ASSFRALGNQPQH

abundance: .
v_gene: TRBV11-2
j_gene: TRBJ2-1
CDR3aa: ASSNLQGGNGEQF

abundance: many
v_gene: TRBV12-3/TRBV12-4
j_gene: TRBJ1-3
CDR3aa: ASSVRGGSGNTIY

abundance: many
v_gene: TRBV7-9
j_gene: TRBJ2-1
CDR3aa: ASSWTADEQF

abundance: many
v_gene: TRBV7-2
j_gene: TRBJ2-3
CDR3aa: ASSSPRKGDTQY

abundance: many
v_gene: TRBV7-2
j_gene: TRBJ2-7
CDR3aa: ASSLQAGVEQY

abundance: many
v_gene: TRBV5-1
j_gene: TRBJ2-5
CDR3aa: ASSRPGTGSETQY